A selection of T cell receptor beta chains follows, all from one sample in a study of blood T cell repertoires in COVID-19. The protocol was immunoSEQ multiplex PCR, while the TCRdb copy is restricted to in-frame clones and leaves out a portion. The sample lists around 120,000 clones, around 88% seen once, with about 1% in the top ten. The sample was peripheral blood. All receptors come from a woman in her 50s with active or convalescent COVID-19. Each CDR3 is given with its conserved first and last residue. Each record gives: D gene, J gene, V gene, clone size, CDR3 DNA, CDR3 protein. A D gene is named only where the DNA matches it firmly. The size field is filled for only some rows; it gives once, few, many or a size class.

d_call: TRBD2; j_call: TRBJ2-1; v_call: TRBV7-9; clone_size: NA; cdr3_nt: TGTGCCAGCAGCCCGCGAGGTAGCGGGAGAGAAGTGGCCTACAATGAGCAGTTCTTC; cdr3_aa: CASSPRGSGREVAYNEQFF
d_call: NA; j_call: TRBJ2-2; v_call: TRBV6-2/TRBV6-3; clone_size: few; cdr3_nt: TGTGCCAGCAGTTACCAAGGACACTACACCGGGGAGCTGTTTTTT; cdr3_aa: CASSYQGHYTGELFF
d_call: TRBD1; j_call: TRBJ1-2; v_call: TRBV4-3; clone_size: NA; cdr3_nt: TGCGCCAGCAGCCAAGGACAGGGCAGCTATGGCTACACCTTC; cdr3_aa: CASSQGQGSYGYTF
d_call: TRBD1; j_call: TRBJ1-3; v_call: TRBV5-1; clone_size: once; cdr3_nt: TGCGCCAGCAGCTTGGAAGGGGGCGGTGGAAACACCATATATTTT; cdr3_aa: CASSLEGGGGNTIYF
d_call: NA; j_call: TRBJ2-7; v_call: TRBV5-1; clone_size: NA; cdr3_nt: TGCGCCAGCAGCCTTACCGTCGGCGAGCAGTACTTC; cdr3_aa: CASSLTVGEQYF
d_call: TRBD2; j_call: TRBJ2-2; v_call: TRBV10-3; clone_size: few; cdr3_nt: TGTGCCATCACCCCTAGCGGGCACATGAACACCGGGGAGCTGTTTTTT; cdr3_aa: CAITPSGHMNTGELFF
d_call: NA; j_call: TRBJ1-5; v_call: TRBV7-2; clone_size: NA; cdr3_nt: TGTGCCAGCAGCTTGCAGGCTAATCAGCCCCAGCATTTT; cdr3_aa: CASSLQANQPQHF
d_call: TRBD1; j_call: TRBJ2-7; v_call: TRBV19; clone_size: NA; cdr3_nt: TGTGCCAGTAGTATTGGGACAGGGAACTACGAGCAGTACTTC; cdr3_aa: CASSIGTGNYEQYF
d_call: NA; j_call: TRBJ2-7; v_call: TRBV4-1; clone_size: NA; cdr3_nt: TGCGCCAGCAGCCAAGAAGCAGCGAGCTCCTACGAGCAGTACTTC; cdr3_aa: CASSQEAASSYEQYF
d_call: TRBD2; j_call: TRBJ2-1; v_call: TRBV7-8; clone_size: NA; cdr3_nt: TGTGCCAGCAGCTTAACGGGACTAGGGTACAATGAGCAGTTCTTC; cdr3_aa: CASSLTGLGYNEQFF
d_call: TRBD1; j_call: TRBJ1-6; v_call: TRBV27; clone_size: NA; cdr3_nt: TGTGCCAGCGGCAGACAGGGGGGACATTCACCCCTCCACTTT; cdr3_aa: CASGRQGGHSPLHF
d_call: NA; j_call: TRBJ1-5; v_call: TRBV4-2; clone_size: NA; cdr3_nt: TGTGCCAGCAGCCAAGATGAGGCAGTTCGTAATAGCAATCAGCCCCAGCATTTT; cdr3_aa: CASSQDEAVRNSNQPQHF
d_call: TRBD2; j_call: TRBJ2-3; v_call: TRBV4-1; clone_size: NA; cdr3_nt: TGCGCCAGCAGCCCGACTAGCGGGAACGCCCTAAGGTATTTT; cdr3_aa: CASSPTSGNALRYF
d_call: NA; j_call: TRBJ1-5; v_call: TRBV6-6; clone_size: NA; cdr3_nt: TGTGCCAGCAGTGAGCCGGATCAGCCCCAGCATTTT; cdr3_aa: CASSEPDQPQHF
d_call: NA; j_call: TRBJ2-1; v_call: TRBV7-8; clone_size: NA; cdr3_nt: TGTGCCAGCAGCTCCAGCGGGTACTGGGGCAATGAGCAGTTCTTC; cdr3_aa: CASSSSGYWGNEQFF
d_call: TRBD2; j_call: TRBJ2-1; v_call: TRBV7-3; clone_size: NA; cdr3_nt: TGTGCCAGCAGTTCCAGGGGGACTAGCGGGAACAATGAGCAGTTCTTC; cdr3_aa: CASSSRGTSGNNEQFF
d_call: NA; j_call: TRBJ1-5; v_call: TRBV11-3; clone_size: NA; cdr3_nt: TGTGCCAGCAGCTTAGGGGCAGTTTATAGCAATCAGCCCCAGCATTTT; cdr3_aa: CASSLGAVYSNQPQHF
d_call: NA; j_call: TRBJ2-3; v_call: TRBV5-6; clone_size: once; cdr3_nt: TGTGCCAGTAGCTTCCAGGGTAGCACAGATACGCAGTATTTT; cdr3_aa: CASSFQGSTDTQYF
d_call: NA; j_call: TRBJ2-7; v_call: TRBV6-2/TRBV6-3; clone_size: NA; cdr3_nt: TGTGCCAGCAGTTACGCTTCGTGGCAGGGCTACGAGCAGTACTTC; cdr3_aa: CASSYASWQGYEQYF
d_call: NA; j_call: TRBJ2-1; v_call: TRBV2; clone_size: NA; cdr3_nt: TGTGCCAGCAGGGAGGGAGTGGGCTTGGGTGAGCAGTTCTTC; cdr3_aa: CASREGVGLGEQFF
d_call: NA; j_call: TRBJ2-7; v_call: TRBV6-2/TRBV6-3; clone_size: NA; cdr3_nt: TGTGCCAGCAGTTACGACATGAGCTCCTACGAGCAGTACTTC; cdr3_aa: CASSYDMSSYEQYF
d_call: TRBD2; j_call: TRBJ2-5; v_call: TRBV28; clone_size: NA; cdr3_nt: TGTGCCAGCAGCCCCCAAGGAGCGGGAGGGCCTGGGGAGACCCAGTACTTC; cdr3_aa: CASSPQGAGGPGETQYF
d_call: TRBD1; j_call: TRBJ2-1; v_call: TRBV27; clone_size: NA; cdr3_nt: TGTGCCAGCTCAGGGGGCTACAATGAGCAGTTCTTC; cdr3_aa: CASSGGYNEQFF
d_call: NA; j_call: TRBJ2-5; v_call: TRBV18; clone_size: NA; cdr3_nt: TGTGCCAGCTCAGACGGGGGAATGGGGGAGACCCAGTACTTC; cdr3_aa: CASSDGGMGETQYF
d_call: TRBD2; j_call: TRBJ2-1; v_call: TRBV6-5; clone_size: NA; cdr3_nt: TGTGCCAGCAGTACCGGGGTACTAGCGAGCAATGAGCAGTTCTTC; cdr3_aa: CASSTGVLASNEQFF
d_call: TRBD1; j_call: TRBJ1-6; v_call: TRBV9; clone_size: NA; cdr3_nt: TGTGCCAGCAGCGTAGGACAGGGAATCACCAGCTCACCCCTCCACTTT; cdr3_aa: CASSVGQGITSSPLHF
d_call: NA; j_call: TRBJ1-5; v_call: TRBV29-1; clone_size: NA; cdr3_nt: TGCAGCGTTATGTATGGAGGCCCCTCGGCGAGCCCAGCCCAGCATTTT; cdr3_aa: CSVMYGGPSASPAQHF
d_call: NA; j_call: TRBJ1-6; v_call: TRBV12-2; clone_size: NA; cdr3_nt: TGTGCAAGTCGACCCCCAGGGGAACCCCGATCACCCCTCCACTTT; cdr3_aa: CASRPPGEPRSPLHF
d_call: TRBD2; j_call: TRBJ2-3; v_call: TRBV9; clone_size: NA; cdr3_nt: TGTGCCAGCAGCCCGTGGGCGGGAGAAGGAACAGATACGCAGTATTTT; cdr3_aa: CASSPWAGEGTDTQYF
d_call: NA; j_call: TRBJ1-2; v_call: TRBV15; clone_size: NA; cdr3_nt: TGTGCCACCAGCAGGACAGGTTATGGCTACACCTTC; cdr3_aa: CATSRTGYGYTF
d_call: NA; j_call: TRBJ2-1; v_call: TRBV6-6; clone_size: NA; cdr3_nt: TGTGCCAGCAGTTACTTAACCGGGAAAGAGCAGTTCTTC; cdr3_aa: CASSYLTGKEQFF
d_call: NA; j_call: TRBJ2-7; v_call: TRBV7-2; clone_size: NA; cdr3_nt: TGTGCCAGCAGGTTGGGGAGCACCTACGAGCAGTACTTC; cdr3_aa: CASRLGSTYEQYF
d_call: TRBD1; j_call: TRBJ1-3; v_call: TRBV6-2/TRBV6-3; clone_size: NA; cdr3_nt: TGTGCCAGCAGTTACTCGACCGGGACAGGGGACAGAAACACCATATATTTT; cdr3_aa: CASSYSTGTGDRNTIYF